Below are 16 T cell receptor beta chains sequenced from a single sample in a study of cytomegalovirus exposure and HLA in healthy donors. Vbeta (60) and Jbeta (13) primers were used in the PCR. Assay: immunoSEQ multiplex PCR; the TCRdb copy retains only in-frame clones and omits some. The repertoire holds approximately 130,000 clones, with approximately 82% as singletons. The sequencing input was PBMCs. These receptors were collected from a boy aged 2 to 10 in good health and CMV-seronegative.

V is TRBV6-6 and J is TRBJ2-1; 9 bases fit TRBD2. Unmatched junction bases numbered 4, after V lost 0 bases and J lost 4 bases. The germline gives CDR1 MNHNY, CDR2 SVGAGI (reference sequence). CDR3 size: 16 residues. CDR3 DNA sequence: TGTGCCAGCAGTTACTCGAGACTAGCGGATTACAATGAGCAGTTCTTC. Residues: CASSYSRLADYNEQFF.

The chain recombines TRBV5-1 with TRBJ1-4, with 8 nucleotides matching TRBD1. This CDR3 contains 16 residues. Per germline, CDR1 SGHRS and CDR2 YFSETQ. The trim removed 5 bases at V and 5 bases at J, leaving 11 bases unmatched. This chain's CDR3 is CASSPSPGGENEKLFF. The CDR3 DNA reads TGCGCCAGCAGTCCTTCCCCAGGGGGCGAAAATGAAAAACTGTTTTTT.

The chain uses TRBV7-9 and TRBJ1-3, with unresolved D. Germline V gene sequence: CDR1 SEHNR, CDR2 FQNEAQ (reference sequence). This CDR3 has 16 amino acids. Between the trimmed V and J ends, which lost 6 bases and 0 bases, there was a span of 15 bases. The CDR3 protein is CASSHEGKSSGNTIYF. The CDR3 DNA follows: TGTGCCAGCAGTCATGAGGGAAAGAGCTCTGGAAACACCATATATTTT.

This clone has only one observation. V is TRBV5-8 and J is TRBJ2-3; D not certain. The length of the CDR3 is 12 residues. Trimming left V 4 bases short and J 2 bases short, with 5 bases between. CDR1 and CDR2 from the germline V gene are SGHTS and YDEGEE. The chain's CDR3 is CASSPHTDTQYF. The CDR3 region has the DNA TGTGCCAGCAGCCCACACACAGATACGCAGTATTTT.

This clone was observed once. The chain joins TRBV6-4 to TRBJ2-1; 8 bases align to TRBD2. J gave up 2 bases and V 0 bases, and 6 bases lay outside the gene matches. This CDR3 has 17 residues. Germline values: CDR1 MRHNA, CDR2 SNTAGT. The CDR3 coding sequence is TGTGCCAGCAGTGACTCAAAAGCGGGGGCTCCCTACAATGAGCAGTTCTTC. It encodes CASSDSKAGAPYNEQFF.

The rearrangement uses TRBV15 and TRBJ2-6, with D perhaps matching TRBD1 (6 bases). CDR1 is LNHNV, CDR2 YYDKDF, per germline (reference sequence). The CDR3 runs to 15 residues. V lost 6 bases, J lost 4 bases, and 13 bases lay in between. In DNA, the CDR3 is TGTGCCACCAGTACAACAGGGACAGGGGCCAACGTCCTGACTTTC. It codes for CATSTTGTGANVLTF.

As DNA, the CDR3 is TGTGCCAGCAGCCCCTGTGGGGAGAGAAAGCGGGGGGGTCGTGCCGAGCAGTACTTC. Protein product: CASSPCGERKRGGRAEQYF. V is TRBV21-1 and J is TRBJ2-7; the table gives TRBD2 as D, unverified against the DNA. TRBV21-1 is a pseudogene locus. This CDR3 has 19 amino acids.

Here the CDR3 DNA reads TGTGCAAGTCGCTTAGCGGGGAAAGTATGGGGCTACGAGCAGTACGTC. Translation: CASRLAGKVWGYEQYV. The rearrangement uses TRBV12-2 and TRBJ2-7; the table's D gene call, TRBD1, was not cross checked with the DNA. TRBV12-2 is noted as a pseudogene. This CDR3 region has 16 residues.

The rearrangement joins TRBV18 to TRBJ2-7; TRBD1 matches 12 bases. Per the germline V gene, CDR1 is KGHSH and CDR2 is LQKENI. The CDR3 runs to 17 residues. J gave up 6 bases and V 6 bases, and 15 bases lay outside the gene matches. CDR3: CASSLVGWGQGASEQYV. CDR3 nucleotide sequence: TGTGCCAGCTCGCTGGTTGGTTGGGGACAGGGGGCTTCCGAGCAGTACGTC.

This clone has more than one count but fewer than ten. This sequence joins TRBV7-9 and TRBJ2-7; D is perhaps TRBD1 (6 bases). V dropped 3 bases and J dropped 2 bases, with 11 bases sitting between them. The CDR3 consists of 14 residues. Germline loops: CDR1 SEHNR, CDR2 FQNEAQ (reference sequence). The CDR3 coding sequence is TGTGCCAGCAGCTTCCCGGACAGCCCCTACGAGCAGTACGTC. Translating gives CASSFPDSPYEQYV.

V is TRBV7-2 and J is TRBJ2-7, with 7 bases that match TRBD1. Germline V gene lookup returns CDR1 SGHTA and CDR2 FQGNSA. The CDR3 runs 15 residues. The V gene end was trimmed by 5 bases and the J gene end by 4 bases; junction bases not matched to a gene: 11. The CDR3 DNA follows: TGTGCCAGCAGCCCCCCGGGACAGCTCCAATACGAGCAGTACTTC. Translated, it gives CASSPPGQLQYEQYF.

This sequence joins TRBV27 and TRBJ2-3; possibly TRBD2 for D (6 bases). The V end lost 7 bases, the J end lost 1 base, and 9 bases lay between the germline ends. This CDR3 comprises 13 residues. CDR1 and CDR2 from the germline V gene are MNHEY and SMNVEV (reference sequence). The CDR3: CASKPGGTDTQYF. CDR3 sequence (DNA): TGTGCCAGCAAACCGGGGGGCACAGATACGCAGTATTTT.

The rearrangement joins TRBV4-3 to TRBJ2-2; 7 bases align to TRBD1. Per germline, CDR1 LGHNA and CDR2 YSLEER. The CDR3 runs to 17 residues. V shed 5 bases and J 5 bases; nucleotides not matched to a gene: 14. This CDR3 reads CASSASWDSQNTGELFF. For the CDR3, the DNA is TGCGCCAGCAGCGCGAGTTGGGACAGTCAGAATACCGGGGAGCTGTTTTTT.

J is TRBJ1-4 and V is TRBV4-1, with 7 bases that match TRBD1. CDR3 length: 17 amino acids. Germline loops: CDR1 MGHRA, CDR2 YSYEKL. J was trimmed by 7 bases and V by 2 bases; bases with no gene match: 13. CDR3: CASSQSFTDRFGEKLFF. CDR3 sequence (DNA): TGCGCCAGCAGCCAATCCTTTACGGACAGGTTCGGTGAAAAACTGTTTTTT.

V gene TRBV19 combines with J gene TRBJ2-1; D might be TRBD2 (7 bases). The CDR3 loop spans 14 amino acids. The germline CDR1 and CDR2 sequences are LNHDA and SQIVND (reference sequence). V shed 1 base and J shed 10 bases, with 14 bases lying between them. The CDR3 loop is CASSIGTGTKEQFF. The CDR3 coding sequence is TGTGCCAGTAGTATAGGAACAGGGACTAAGGAGCAGTTCTTC.

This clone was seen a few times. V and J are TRBV6-6 and TRBJ1-5; 9 bases are shared with TRBD1. Trimming cost V 6 bases and J 4 bases; bases outside gene matches: 7. CDR1 is MNHNY, CDR2 SVGAGI, per germline (reference sequence). This CDR3 is built from 15 residues. As DNA, the CDR3 is TGTGCCAGCAGGCCACCACAGGGGGCAAATCAGCCCCAGCATTTT. Amino acid sequence: CASRPPQGANQPQHF.